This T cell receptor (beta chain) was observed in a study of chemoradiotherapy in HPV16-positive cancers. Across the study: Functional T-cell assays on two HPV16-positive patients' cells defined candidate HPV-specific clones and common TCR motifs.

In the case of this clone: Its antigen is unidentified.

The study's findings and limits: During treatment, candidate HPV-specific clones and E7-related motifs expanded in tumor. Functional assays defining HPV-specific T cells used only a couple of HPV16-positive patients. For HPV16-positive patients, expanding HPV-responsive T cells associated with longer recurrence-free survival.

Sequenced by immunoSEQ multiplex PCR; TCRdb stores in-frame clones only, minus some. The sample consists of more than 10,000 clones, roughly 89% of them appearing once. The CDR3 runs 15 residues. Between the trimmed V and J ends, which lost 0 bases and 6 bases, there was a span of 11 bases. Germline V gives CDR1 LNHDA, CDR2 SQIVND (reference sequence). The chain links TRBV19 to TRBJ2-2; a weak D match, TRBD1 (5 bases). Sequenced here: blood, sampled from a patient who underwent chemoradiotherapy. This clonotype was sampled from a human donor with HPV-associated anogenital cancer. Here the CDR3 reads CASSIDPQGAGELFF. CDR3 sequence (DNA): TGTGCCAGTAGTATAGATCCGCAGGGCGCCGGGGAGCTGTTTTTT. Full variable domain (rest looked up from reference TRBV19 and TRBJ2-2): DGGITQSPKYLFRKEGQNVTLSCEQNLNHDAMYWYRQDPGQGLRLIYYSQIVNDFQKGDIAEGYSVSREKKESFPLTVTSAQKNPTAFYLCASSIDPQGAGELFFGEGSRLTVL.